This is a list of T cell receptor beta chains from one sample in a study of shared clonotypes between healthy human individuals. The assay was immunoSEQ multiplex PCR, and TCRdb's table has in-frame clones only and misses some. The sample yields 1.4 million or so clones, 98% seen once. The sequencing sample was made of naive CD4+ T cells sorted from blood. The receptors were sampled from a man aged 25-45 years in good health. CDR3s leave out the opening cysteine and the closing phenylalanine or tryptophan. The order of the fields is CDR3 length, V gene, J gene, CDR3 protein.

CDR3 length: 12; V gene: TRBV6-6; J gene: TRBJ2-7; CDR3 protein: ASSYRREGYEQY
CDR3 length: 11; V gene: TRBV2; J gene: TRBJ2-7; CDR3 protein: ASLGTSRYEQY
CDR3 length: 18; V gene: TRBV2; J gene: TRBJ2-5; CDR3 protein: ASSFVTSGTGLTLRETQY
CDR3 length: 13; V gene: TRBV18; J gene: TRBJ1-1; CDR3 protein: ASSPPSLGVAEAF
CDR3 length: 11; V gene: TRBV7-3; J gene: TRBJ2-5; CDR3 protein: ASSRGGLETQY
CDR3 length: 13; V gene: TRBV9; J gene: TRBJ2-7; CDR3 protein: ASSVLGTGPYEQY
CDR3 length: 14; V gene: TRBV12-5; J gene: TRBJ2-3; CDR3 protein: ASGSSGRAGTDTQY
CDR3 length: 18; V gene: TRBV2; J gene: TRBJ2-2; CDR3 protein: ASSEARLAGSTKGTGELF
CDR3 length: 18; V gene: TRBV23-1; J gene: TRBJ2-7; CDR3 protein: ASSPRGPRFSGQVVYEQY
CDR3 length: 12; V gene: TRBV10-1; J gene: TRBJ1-1; CDR3 protein: ASRPDGQNTEAF
CDR3 length: 13; V gene: TRBV5-5; J gene: TRBJ1-5; CDR3 protein: ASSLAAASNQPQH
CDR3 length: 11; V gene: TRBV9; J gene: TRBJ1-1; CDR3 protein: ASSARGNTEAF
CDR3 length: 11; V gene: TRBV2; J gene: TRBJ1-1; CDR3 protein: ASSEVPNSEAF
CDR3 length: 12; V gene: TRBV18; J gene: TRBJ2-7; CDR3 protein: ASSPGGAAGEQY
CDR3 length: 12; V gene: TRBV2; J gene: TRBJ1-2; CDR3 protein: ASSEGGQNYGYT
CDR3 length: 14; V gene: TRBV7-2; J gene: TRBJ2-1; CDR3 protein: ASSPSLAGDHNEQF
CDR3 length: 11; V gene: TRBV19; J gene: TRBJ1-1; CDR3 protein: ASTRTGPTEAF
CDR3 length: 15; V gene: TRBV7-9; J gene: TRBJ2-6; CDR3 protein: ASSFARGPAGANVLT
CDR3 length: 11; V gene: TRBV25-1; J gene: TRBJ2-1; CDR3 protein: ASGQDSYNEQF
CDR3 length: 12; V gene: TRBV28; J gene: TRBJ2-2; CDR3 protein: AHTSPRLGGELF
CDR3 length: 13; V gene: TRBV4-3; J gene: TRBJ1-1; CDR3 protein: ASSQVGDRDPEAF
CDR3 length: 13; V gene: TRBV5-4; J gene: TRBJ1-4; CDR3 protein: ASSLGDARSEKLF
CDR3 length: 15; V gene: TRBV5-1; J gene: TRBJ1-3; CDR3 protein: ASSLGGTEASGNTIY
CDR3 length: 15; V gene: TRBV5-8; J gene: TRBJ2-1; CDR3 protein: ASSFPPGQGAYNEQF
CDR3 length: 11; V gene: TRBV6-5; J gene: TRBJ2-7; CDR3 protein: ATHRASSYEQY
CDR3 length: 15; V gene: TRBV5-3; J gene: TRBJ1-5; CDR3 protein: ARSFGKGTLSNQPQH
CDR3 length: 12; V gene: TRBV30; J gene: TRBJ2-1; CDR3 protein: AWSLLLSYNEQF